Each of the 25 T cell receptor beta chains below was sequenced from the same sample in a study of blood T cell repertoires in COVID-19. Method: immunoSEQ multiplex PCR; TCRdb's copy keeps in-frame clones and lacks some. The sample consists of 100,000 to 150,000 clones, about four fifths of them appearing once. The specimen sequenced was peripheral blood. The receptors shown here come from a woman in her 30s who had recovered from COVID-19.

This chain uses TRBV18 with TRBJ2-5; 11 bases align to TRBD1. Germline values: CDR1 KGHSH, CDR2 LQKENI. This CDR3 region has 14 residues. Trimming took 8 bases from V and 6 from J; bases not matched to a gene: 8. CDR3 sequence reads: CASHGQGAVKTQYF. CDR3 nucleotide sequence: TGTGCCAGCCACGGACAGGGGGCCGTAAAGACCCAGTACTTC. Looking up the rest from reference TRBV18 and TRBJ2-5 gives the full variable domain: NAGVMQNPRHLVRRRGQEARLRCSPMKGHSHVYWYRQLPEEGLKFMVYLQKENIIDESGMPKERFSAEFPKEGPSILRIQQVVRGDSAAYFCASHGQGAVKTQYFGPGTRLLVL.

The gene calls are TRBV7-9 and TRBJ1-3, with D maybe TRBD1 (6 bases). Germline V gene data show CDR1 as SEHNR and CDR2 as FQNEAQ (reference sequence). The CDR3 runs 15 residues. V gave up 8 bases and J gave up 2 bases, with 16 bases separating them. The CDR3 nucleotides read TGTGCCAGCTTTAAAGAGAAGGGGGCTGGAAACACCATATATTTT. Its protein is CASFKEKGAGNTIYF.

A word on this clone: The junction does not match germline at one end; this may be a read error. This sequence joins TRBV4-1 and TRBJ1-2; 7 bases are shared with TRBD1. The CDR3 contains 13 residues. Germline V gene data show CDR1 as MGHRA and CDR2 as YSYEKL. This CDR3 reads CASSRALEGQLAF. The CDR3 nucleotides read TGCGCCAGCAGCCGGGCCCTAGAGGGACAGTTAGCCTTC.

In this sample, this clone turned up once. This chain joins TRBV12-5 and TRBJ2-5; the match to TRBD1 covers 7 bases. This CDR3 contains 15 residues. J gave up 4 bases and V 5 bases, and 10 bases lay outside the gene matches. In germline, CDR1 is LGHNT, CDR2 FRNRAP. In DNA, the CDR3 is TGTGCTAGTGGTGCCCGTAAGGGGGCGGGAGAGACCCAGTACTTC. Residues: CASGARKGAGETQYF.

This chain links TRBV29-1 with TRBJ1-1; 9 nucleotides match TRBD1. The V gene end was trimmed by 1 base and the J gene end by 4 bases; junction bases not matched to a gene: 4. The germline gives CDR1 SQVTM, CDR2 ANQGSEA. CDR3 length equals 14 residues. Here the CDR3 DNA reads TGCAGCGTTGAAGCCCAGACAGGGGGCACTGAAGCTTTCTTT. It specifies CSVEAQTGGTEAFF. Variable domain in full (rest from reference TRBV29-1 and TRBJ1-1): SAVISQKPSRDICQRGTSLTIQCQVDSQVTMMFWYRQQPGQSLTLIATANQGSEATYESGFVIDKFPISRPNLTFSTLTVSNMSPEDSSIYLCSVEAQTGGTEAFFGQGTRLTVV.

The chain uses TRBV5-6 and TRBJ2-1; TRBD1 is a possible D gene (5 bases). The germline V gene has CDR1 SGHDT and CDR2 YYEEEE. The CDR3 covers 13 residues. V dropped 3 bases and J dropped 6 bases, with 10 bases sitting between them. Written as DNA, the CDR3 is TGTGCCAGCAGCTCACAGGCTCGCAATGAGCAGTTCTTC. Protein sequence: CASSSQARNEQFF.

The chain carries TRBV21-1 and TRBJ1-1. TRBV21-1 is a listed pseudogene. This CDR3 comprises 10 residues. CDR3 sequence reads: CANSHTEAFF. The CDR3 DNA reads TGTGCCAACTCACACACTGAAGCTTTCTTT.

The CDR3 reads CASSDPYGGELADTQYF. The CDR3 region has the DNA TGTGCCAGCAGTGACCCTTACGGGGGGGAATTAGCAGATACGCAGTATTTT. The V gene is TRBV6-1, the J gene TRBJ2-3; 8 bases match TRBD2. Looked up from germline, CDR1 is MNHNS and CDR2 is SASEGT. The CDR3 contains 17 residues. Unmatched junction bases numbered 12, after V lost 3 bases and J lost 4 bases.

The chain is built from TRBV30 and TRBJ2-2; 12 nucleotides align to TRBD1. V shed 7 bases, J shed 7 bases, and the junction held 7 bases outside the gene matches. The CDR3 spans 14 residues. Looked up from germline, CDR1 is GTSNPN and CDR2 is SVGIG (reference sequence). The CDR3 region has the DNA TGTGCCTTGGGACAGGGGGCGATTGGCGGGGAGCTGTTTTTT. Translation gives CALGQGAIGGELFF.

This clone was observed once. The V call is TRBV7-2, the J call TRBJ2-4; a weak D match, TRBD2 (6 bases). Trimming stripped 2 bases from V and 8 bases from J, with 19 bases between. The CDR3 runs 16 residues. The germline gives CDR1 SGHTA, CDR2 FQGNSA. CDR3 amino acids: CASSLFGSPPSDIQYF. In DNA, the CDR3 is TGTGCCAGCAGCTTATTCGGGAGTCCCCCCAGTGACATTCAGTACTTC.

The V call is TRBV6-5, the J call TRBJ1-2; D call uncertain. Germline assignment: CDR1 MNHEY and CDR2 SVGAGI. V lost 7 bases and J 2 bases, leaving 17 bases between the germline ends. CDR3 size: 15 residues. In DNA form, the CDR3 reads TGTGCCAGCACACCGAGACCTCGGAGCAACTATGGCTACACCTTC. This translates into CASTPRPRSNYGYTF.

This clone was counted only a few times. The chain carries TRBV25-1 and TRBJ1-2, with 12 bases fitting TRBD1. Germline V gene sequence: CDR1 MGHDK, CDR2 SYGVNS. The junction had 7 bases not matched to a gene; V was cut back by 6 bases and J by 8 bases. CDR3 length: 14 residues. CDR3 sequence: CASRLGTGGKGYTF. For the CDR3, the DNA is TGTGCCAGCAGACTCGGGACAGGGGGCAAGGGCTACACCTTC.

The chain employs TRBV6-5 and TRBJ1-1; the match to TRBD1 covers 7 bases. CDR1 is MNHEY and CDR2 is SVGAGI in the germline V gene. The CDR3 extends over 16 amino acids. V was clipped by 2 bases and J by 5 bases; unmatched bases: 11. Here the CDR3 DNA reads TGTGCCAGCAGTTACCAATCCGAGACAGGGAGAACTGAAGCTTTCTTT. Translating gives CASSYQSETGRTEAFF.

The chain has TRBV19 and TRBJ1-1; D gene ambiguous. CDR1 is LNHDA and CDR2 is SQIVND in the germline V gene (reference sequence). Trimming pared 0 bases from V and 1 base from J, leaving 12 bases between. CDR3 length equals 16 residues. CDR3 nucleotides: TGTGCCAGTAGTATAGATCGGCTGGGCAAGAACACTGAAGCTTTCTTT. Protein: CASSIDRLGKNTEAFF.

The sample holds one count of this clone. The chain combines TRBV7-2 with TRBJ2-1; D uncertain. From germline, CDR1 is SGHTA and CDR2 FQGNSA. V lost 4 bases to trimming and J lost 8 bases, with 12 bases between them. The CDR3 covers 13 residues. The CDR3 reads CASSSLKHHEQFF. CDR3 nucleotides: TGTGCCAGCAGCTCCCTCAAACACCATGAGCAGTTCTTC.

Details on this clone: Other DNA sequences in the sample encode the same CDR3. The rearrangement uses TRBV5-5 and TRBJ1-2; no clear D. CDR1 SGHKS and CDR2 YYEKEE come from the germline V gene (reference sequence). V was cut by 0 bases and J by 2 bases, with 11 bases left in between. The CDR3 has 15 residues. DNA for the CDR3: TGTGCCAGCAGCTTGGGAACAGCCATCAACTATGGCTACACCTTC. Its translation is CASSLGTAINYGYTF.

This clone occurred a few times. The chain couples TRBV24-1 to TRBJ2-1; 9 nucleotides align to TRBD2. Trimming cost V 3 bases and J 5 bases; bases outside gene matches: 7. The CDR3 length is 16 residues. CDR1 and CDR2 (germline): KGHDR, SFDVKD. The CDR3 sequence: CATSDGPASGNNEQFF. CDR3 nucleotides: TGTGCCACCAGTGATGGCCCCGCTAGCGGGAACAATGAGCAGTTCTTC.

This chain joins TRBV19 and TRBJ2-7; no clear D. The germline V gene encodes CDR1 LNHDA and CDR2 SQIVND (reference sequence). The CDR3 totals 13 residues. Trimming cost V 1 base and J 5 bases, with 9 bases left between them. The CDR3 region has the DNA TGTGCCAGTAGTATAGGGAACTACGACGAGCAGTACTTC. It yields the protein CASSIGNYDEQYF.

This rearrangement joins TRBV11-1 to TRBJ2-7; D is ambiguous. The CDR3 contains 12 residues. Germline V gene sequence: CDR1 SGHAT, CDR2 FQDESV (reference sequence). The germline V and J ends were trimmed by 5 bases and 3 bases, with 8 bases remaining between them. Here the CDR3 DNA reads TGTGCCAGCAGCGTTTCTAACTACGAGCAGTACTTC. Encoded protein: CASSVSNYEQYF.

CDR3 coding DNA: TGTGCCACCGCCGACAGCGGGGATATAAAAGAGACCCAGTACTTC. Translated, it gives CATADSGDIKETQYF. V is TRBV24-1 and J is TRBJ2-5; 7 bases fit TRBD2. The CDR3 loop spans 15 amino acids. J was trimmed by 3 bases and V by 9 bases; bases with no gene match: 12. Germline-derived CDR1 and CDR2 are KGHDR and SFDVKD.

The chain recombines TRBV3-1 (or the pseudogene TRBV3-2) with TRBJ1-2; 9 positions agree with TRBD1. Germline V CDR1 and CDR2: LGHDT, YNNKEL (reference sequence). CDR3 length: 15 amino acids. The V segment lost 0 bases and the J segment 6 bases; nucleotides outside the gene matches: 5. The CDR3 is CASSQEGDRVNGYTF. The CDR3 bases are TGTGCCAGCAGCCAAGAGGGGGACAGGGTTAATGGCTACACCTTC.

V is TRBV25-1 and J is TRBJ2-5; D possibly corresponds to TRBD2 (6 bases). V dropped 4 bases and J dropped 4 bases, with 16 bases sitting between them. CDR1 MGHDK and CDR2 SYGVNS come from the germline V gene. This CDR3 comprises 15 residues. CDR3 DNA sequence: TGTGCCAGCAGTGCCCAGGGAGGTAGCAGAGAGACCCAGTACTTC. This translates into CASSAQGGSRETQYF. The full variable domain, with the rest looked up from reference TRBV25-1 and TRBJ2-5, is EADIYQTPRYLVIGTGKKITLECSQTMGHDKMYWYQQDPGMELHLIHYSYGVNSTEKGDLSSESTVSRIRTEHFPLTLESARPSHTSQYLCASSAQGGSRETQYFGPGTRLLVL.

The V gene is TRBV7-9, the J gene TRBJ1-3, with D uncertain. Trimming shortened V by 0 bases and J by 0 bases, and 9 bases separated the two germline ends. CDR1 and CDR2 from the germline V gene are SEHNR and FQNEAQ (reference sequence). The CDR3 loop spans 16 amino acids. The CDR3 protein is CASSLASQSSGNTIYF. The CDR3 DNA follows: TGTGCCAGCAGCTTAGCATCGCAGTCCTCTGGAAACACCATATATTTT. Variable domain in full (rest from reference TRBV7-9 and TRBJ1-3): DTGVSQNPRHKITKRGQNVTFRCDPISEHNRLYWYRQTLGQGPEFLTYFQNEAQLEKSRLLSDRFSAERPKGSFSTLEIQRTEQGDSAMYLCASSLASQSSGNTIYFGEGSWLTVV.

This clone was found a few times. J is TRBJ2-7 and V is TRBV15; 11 bases are a match to TRBD1. The CDR3 is 14 residues long. V shed 8 bases, J shed 2 bases, and the junction held 5 bases outside the gene matches. The germline V gene encodes CDR1 LNHNV and CDR2 YYDKDF (reference sequence). The CDR3 bases are TGTGCCACCCAGACGGACAGGGGGCCCTACGAGCAGTACTTC. It codes for CATQTDRGPYEQYF.

The V call is TRBV25-1, the J call TRBJ2-7; possible D gene TRBD2, 5 bases. CDR1 and CDR2 (germline): MGHDK, SYGVNS. V was clipped by 3 bases and J by 2 bases, with 11 bases between them. The CDR3 is 14 amino acids. The CDR3 sequence: CASSDSRGTYEQYF. CDR3 bases: TGTGCCAGCAGTGACTCCCGAGGGACCTACGAGCAGTACTTC.